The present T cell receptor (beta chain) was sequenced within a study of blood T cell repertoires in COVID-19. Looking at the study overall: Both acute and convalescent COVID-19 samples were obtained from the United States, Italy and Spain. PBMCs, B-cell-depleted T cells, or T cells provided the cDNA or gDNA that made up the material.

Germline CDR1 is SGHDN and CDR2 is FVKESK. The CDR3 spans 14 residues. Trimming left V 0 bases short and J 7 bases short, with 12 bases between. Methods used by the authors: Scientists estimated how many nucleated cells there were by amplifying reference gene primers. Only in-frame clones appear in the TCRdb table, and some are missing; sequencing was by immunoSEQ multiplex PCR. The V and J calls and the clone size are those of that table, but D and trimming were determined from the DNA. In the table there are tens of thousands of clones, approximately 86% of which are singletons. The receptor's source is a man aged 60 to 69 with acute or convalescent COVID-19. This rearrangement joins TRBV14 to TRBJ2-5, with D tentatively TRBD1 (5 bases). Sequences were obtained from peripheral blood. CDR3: CASSQDLRQGTQYF. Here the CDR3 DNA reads TGTGCCAGCAGCCAAGATCTTAGGCAGGGGACCCAGTACTTC.